These 17 T cell receptor beta chains were sequenced from one sample in a study of blood T cell repertoires in COVID-19. Using immunoSEQ multiplex PCR, the repertoire was profiled, and TCRdb retains in-frame clones only, with some absent. The sample carries 61,000 or so clones, around 88% recorded once. Material: peripheral blood. These receptors were collected from an elderly woman with active COVID-19.

As concerns this clone: Other DNA sequences in the same sample also yield this CDR3. The chain links TRBV2 to TRBJ1-6; D might be TRBD1 (5 bases). The CDR3 length is 14 residues. CDR1 is SNHLY and CDR2 is FYNNEI in the germline V gene. V lost 3 bases and J 7 bases, leaving 10 bases between the germline ends. In DNA form, the CDR3 reads TGTGCCAGCAGTGAGGCCAGGGTCAATTCACCCCTCCACTTT. It codes for CASSEARVNSPLHF.

The genes are TRBV15 and TRBJ1-1; 10 nucleotides match TRBD1. The CDR3 is 18 amino acids. CDR1 and CDR2 (germline): LNHNV, YYDKDF (reference sequence). Trimming took 8 bases from V and 1 from J; bases not matched to a gene: 16. In DNA, the CDR3 is TGTGCCACCCGCAACGGGGCCGGGACAGGGGCCGGGAACACTGAAGCTTTCTTT. It yields the protein CATRNGAGTGAGNTEAFF.

This chain links TRBV24-1 with TRBJ2-1; TRBD2 agrees at 9 bases. V shed 2 bases and J 3 bases; nucleotides not matched to a gene: 4. This CDR3 region has 16 residues. Looked up from germline, CDR1 is KGHDR and CDR2 is SFDVKD. CDR3 loop: CATSDSSGGLYNEQFF. The CDR3 coding sequence is TGTGCCACCAGTGATTCCAGCGGGGGGCTCTACAATGAGCAGTTCTTC.

This chain uses TRBV6-2 or TRBV6-3 with TRBJ2-7; TRBD2 might be the D (7 bases). The V gene's germline CDR1 is MNHEY and CDR2 SVGEGT. The CDR3 has 16 amino acids. V dropped 5 bases and J dropped 3 bases, with 20 bases sitting between them. CDR3: CASSHHRGADRYEQYF. CDR3 DNA: TGTGCCAGCAGTCACCACCGGGGGGCGGACCGCTACGAGCAGTACTTC.

This chain links TRBV6-2 or TRBV6-3 with TRBJ2-7; D is unclear. CDR3 length: 13 amino acids. In germline, CDR1 is MNHEY, CDR2 SVGEGT. Trimming took off 5 bases at V and 2 bases at J, with 10 bases between the two ends. The CDR3 protein is CASSTPQAYEQYF. The CDR3 nucleotides are TGTGCCAGCAGTACCCCGCAGGCCTACGAGCAGTACTTC.

This chain connects TRBV5-1 to TRBJ1-2; D might be TRBD1 (5 bases). The CDR3 is 14 amino acids. Trimming left V 1 base short and J 2 bases short, with 9 bases between. CDR1 is SGHRS and CDR2 is YFSETQ in the germline V gene. The CDR3 coding sequence is TGCGCCAGCAGCTTGACTACAGGAAACTATGGCTACACCTTC. This codes for CASSLTTGNYGYTF.

V is TRBV19 and J is TRBJ2-7, with a weak D call TRBD1 (6 bases). The ends were cut back, 4 bases at V and 2 bases at J, with 9 bases in the middle. The CDR3 has 13 residues. The germline gives CDR1 LNHDA, CDR2 SQIVND (reference sequence). This CDR3 reads CASSSRGAYEQYF. CDR3 nucleotides: TGTGCCAGTAGTAGCAGGGGTGCCTACGAGCAGTACTTC.

The CDR3 loop reads CASSLEGTTSEAFF. The CDR3 bases are TGTGCCAGCAGCTTAGAAGGGACTACGAGTGAAGCTTTCTTT. V usage is TRBV7-9 and J usage is TRBJ1-1; a weak D match, TRBD1 (5 bases). Germline CDR1 SEHNR, CDR2 FQNEAQ (reference sequence). CDR3 size: 14 residues. V lost 1 base, J lost 7 bases, and 13 bases lay in between. The whole variable domain, filled in from reference TRBV7-9 and TRBJ1-1, reads DTGVSQNPRHKITKRGQNVTFRCDPISEHNRLYWYRQTLGQGPEFLTYFQNEAQLEKSRLLSDRFSAERPKGSFSTLEIQRTEQGDSAMYLCASSLEGTTSEAFFGQGTRLTVV.

The V gene is TRBV4-2, the J gene TRBJ2-7; 8 bases align to TRBD1. V lost 4 bases and J lost 7; bases outside the gene matches: 12. This CDR3 is built from 15 residues. Germline V gives CDR1 LGHNA, CDR2 YNFKEQ. The CDR3 DNA reads as TGTGCCAGCAGCCCCGGACAGGGTTATTCAGAGGAGCAGTACTTC. As protein: CASSPGQGYSEEQYF.

The chain is built from TRBV9 and TRBJ2-5; 10 nucleotides agree with TRBD1. After removal of 3 bases from V and 5 bases from J, the junction contained 4 bases not matched to a gene. The CDR3 has 14 amino acids. Germline V gene lookup returns CDR1 SGDLS and CDR2 YYNGEE. CDR3 in amino acids: CASSAGQGVETQYF. CDR3 coding DNA: TGTGCCAGCAGCGCAGGACAGGGGGTGGAGACCCAGTACTTC.

The rearrangement links TRBV7-3 to TRBJ2-2, with a possible D match to TRBD2 (6 bases). V was trimmed by 4 bases and J by 1 base, leaving 13 bases between them. The CDR3 runs to 16 residues. Germline CDR1 reads SGHTA; CDR2 reads FQGTGA. This CDR3 is CASSSPKGLNTGELFF. The CDR3 DNA is TGTGCCAGCAGCTCACCTAAGGGACTGAACACCGGGGAGCTGTTTTTT. The complete variable domain, with remaining parts taken from reference TRBV7-3 and TRBJ2-2, reads GAGVSQTPSNKVTEKGKYVELRCDPISGHTALYWYRQSLGQGPEFLIYFQGTGAADDSGLPNDRFFAVRPEGSVSTLKIQRTERGDSAVYLCASSSPKGLNTGELFFGEGSRLTVL.

The chain links TRBV2 to TRBJ2-5; TRBD2 matches 7 bases. The CDR3 is made up of 13 amino acids. From germline, CDR1 is SNHLY and CDR2 FYNNEI. V shed 10 bases and J 1 base; nucleotides not matched to a gene: 6. CDR3 DNA sequence: TGTGCCACCAGGCGGGGGATCCAAGAGACCCAGTACTTC. It specifies CATRRGIQETQYF.

The chain joins TRBV7-8 to TRBJ2-7; possible D gene TRBD1, 6 bases. Per germline, CDR1 SGHVS and CDR2 FQNEAQ. Trimming cost V 6 bases and J 0 bases, with 15 bases left between them. CDR3 length equals 15 residues. CDR3 in amino acids: CASRGPGVSSYEQYF. For the CDR3, the DNA is TGTGCCAGCAGGGGGCCAGGGGTCAGCTCCTACGAGCAGTACTTC.

The rearrangement links TRBV9 to TRBJ2-7; 8 bases map to TRBD1. J lost 2 bases, V lost 2 bases, and 3 bases had no gene match. Germline assignment: CDR1 SGDLS and CDR2 YYNGEE. The length of the CDR3 is 14 residues. The CDR3 DNA reads as TGTGCCAGCAGCGTCTCAGGGGGCACCTACGAGCAGTACTTC. Residues: CASSVSGGTYEQYF.

V gene TRBV2 combines with J gene TRBJ2-7; 7 positions agree with TRBD1. The V segment lost 6 bases and the J segment 3 bases; nucleotides outside the gene matches: 2. Germline V gives CDR1 SNHLY, CDR2 FYNNEI. The CDR3 covers 12 residues. The CDR3 coding sequence is TGTGCCAGCAGACGACAGGGCTACGAGCAGTACTTC. Translation: CASRRQGYEQYF.

The chain is built from TRBV7-2 and TRBJ2-3; the match to TRBD2 covers 8 bases. The ends lost 5 bases at V and 8 bases at J; junction bases unmatched: 6. This CDR3 is 13 amino acids long. The germline CDR1 and CDR2 sequences are SGHTA and FQGNSA. The CDR3 DNA is TGTGCCAGCAGCAGCGTTAGCGGGGCTACGCAGTATTTT. Protein product: CASSSVSGATQYF.

The chain employs TRBV5-1 and TRBJ2-7, with D possibly matching TRBD2 (5 bases). Germline V lookup: CDR1 SGHRS, CDR2 YFSETQ. The ends were cut back, 3 bases at V and 1 base at J, with 11 bases in the middle. This CDR3 region has 14 residues. The CDR3 bases are TGCGCCAGCAGCTCCAGACTACTGTCCTACGAGCAGTACTTC. Its translation: CASSSRLLSYEQYF. The full variable domain, its missing parts supplied by reference TRBV5-1 and TRBJ2-7, is KAGVTQTPRYLIKTRGQQVTLSCSPISGHRSVSWYQQTPGQGLQFLFEYFSETQRNKGNFPGRFSGRQFSNSRSEMNVSTLELGDSALYLCASSSRLLSYEQYFGPGTRLTVT.